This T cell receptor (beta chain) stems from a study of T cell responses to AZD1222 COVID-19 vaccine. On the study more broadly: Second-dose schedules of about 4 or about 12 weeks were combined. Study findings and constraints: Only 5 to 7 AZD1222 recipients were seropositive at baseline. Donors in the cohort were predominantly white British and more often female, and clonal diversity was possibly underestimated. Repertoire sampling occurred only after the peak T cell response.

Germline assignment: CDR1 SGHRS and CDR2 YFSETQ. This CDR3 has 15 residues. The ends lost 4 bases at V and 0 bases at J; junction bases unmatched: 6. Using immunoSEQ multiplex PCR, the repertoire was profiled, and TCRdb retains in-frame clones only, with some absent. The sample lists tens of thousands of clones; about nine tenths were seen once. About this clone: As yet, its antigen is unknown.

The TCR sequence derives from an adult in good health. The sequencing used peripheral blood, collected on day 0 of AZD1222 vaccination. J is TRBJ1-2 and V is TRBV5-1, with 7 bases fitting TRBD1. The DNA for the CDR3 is TGCGCCAGCAGCCCTGGACAGGAAACTAACTATGGCTACACCTTC. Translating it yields CASSPGQETNYGYTF. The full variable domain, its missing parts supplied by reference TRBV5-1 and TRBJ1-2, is KAGVTQTPRYLIKTRGQQVTLSCSPISGHRSVSWYQQTPGQGLQFLFEYFSETQRNKGNFPGRFSGRQFSNSRSEMNVSTLELGDSALYLCASSPGQETNYGYTFGSGTRLTVV.